Listed below are T cell receptor beta chains from one sample, sequenced in a study of cytomegalovirus exposure and HLA in healthy donors. Sequencing was performed with immunoSEQ multiplex PCR; in TCRdb, only in-frame clones are kept and a portion is missing. The repertoire holds around 190,000 clones, roughly 79% seen once, with approximately 2% in the top ten. Sequenced: PBMCs. The origin of the receptors is a man aged 25 to 45 in good health and CMV-seronegative. Each CDR3 is given with its conserved first and last residue. D genes are given only for firm matches. The listing skips clone size in some rows; elsewhere it reads once, few, many or a size class.

j_gene: TRBJ1-2; len: 14; v_gene: TRBV7-9; abundance: -; d_gene: -; CDR3aa: CASSTEGELNGYTF; CDR3nt: TGTGCCAGCAGCACAGAGGGGGAATTGAATGGCTACACCTTC
j_gene: TRBJ2-3; len: 16; v_gene: TRBV9; abundance: -; d_gene: TRBD2; CDR3aa: CASSVAVGGSTDTQYF; CDR3nt: TGTGCCAGCAGCGTAGCTGTGGGGGGGTCCACAGATACGCAGTATTTT
j_gene: TRBJ1-6; len: 14; v_gene: TRBV6-5; abundance: -; d_gene: TRBD1; CDR3aa: CASSEGQGISPLHF; CDR3nt: TGTGCCAGCAGCGAGGGACAGGGGATTTCACCCCTCCACTTT
j_gene: TRBJ2-7; len: 13; v_gene: TRBV7-6; abundance: -; d_gene: TRBD2; CDR3aa: CASSMGLAYEQYF; CDR3nt: TGTGCCAGCAGCATGGGACTAGCTTACGAGCAGTACTTC
j_gene: TRBJ1-5; len: 13; v_gene: TRBV28; abundance: -; d_gene: -; CDR3aa: CASLGRVDQPQHF; CDR3nt: TGTGCCAGCCTTGGCCGGGTCGATCAGCCCCAGCATTTT
j_gene: TRBJ2-1; len: 17; v_gene: TRBV25-1; abundance: -; d_gene: TRBD2; CDR3aa: CASSEWTSASSYNEQFF; CDR3nt: TGTGCCAGCAGTGAATGGACTAGCGCGAGCTCCTACAATGAGCAGTTCTTC
j_gene: TRBJ1-6; len: 12; v_gene: TRBV19; abundance: -; d_gene: TRBD1; CDR3aa: CASQGVASPLHF; CDR3nt: TGTGCCAGCCAGGGGGTGGCTTCACCCCTCCACTTT
j_gene: TRBJ1-2; len: 14; v_gene: TRBV15; abundance: -; d_gene: -; CDR3aa: CATSRVKGDYGYTF; CDR3nt: TGTGCCACCAGCAGAGTAAAAGGGGACTATGGCTACACCTTC
j_gene: TRBJ2-1; len: 15; v_gene: TRBV27; abundance: -; d_gene: -; CDR3aa: CASSLSAGPYNEQFF; CDR3nt: TGTGCCAGCAGTTTATCGGCGGGGCCCTACAATGAGCAGTTCTTC
j_gene: TRBJ1-1; len: 14; v_gene: TRBV11-1; abundance: -; d_gene: -; CDR3aa: CASSLGRGETEAFF; CDR3nt: TGTGCCAGCAGCTTAGGCAGGGGTGAAACTGAAGCTTTCTTT
j_gene: TRBJ2-7; len: 17; v_gene: TRBV15; abundance: -; d_gene: TRBD2; CDR3aa: CATSRLELAGTAYEQYF; CDR3nt: TGTGCCACCAGCAGACTGGAACTAGCGGGTACCGCCTACGAGCAGTACTTC
j_gene: TRBJ1-1; len: 15; v_gene: TRBV6-5; abundance: -; d_gene: TRBD1; CDR3aa: CASSYSRGLNTEAFF; CDR3nt: TGTGCCAGCAGTTACTCCAGGGGGCTAAACACTGAAGCTTTCTTT
j_gene: TRBJ2-5; len: 14; v_gene: TRBV5-1; abundance: -; d_gene: -; CDR3aa: CASSSIQGRETQYF; CDR3nt: TGCGCCAGCAGCTCTATTCAGGGGCGTGAGACCCAGTACTTC
j_gene: TRBJ1-6; len: 11; v_gene: TRBV6-1; abundance: once; d_gene: -; CDR3aa: CASRDISPLHF; CDR3nt: TGTGCCAGCAGGGACATTTCACCCCTCCACTTT
j_gene: TRBJ1-1; len: 13; v_gene: TRBV19; abundance: -; d_gene: -; CDR3aa: CASRGVVRSEAFF; CDR3nt: TGTGCCAGTAGGGGAGTGGTCCGATCGGAAGCTTTCTTT
j_gene: TRBJ2-7; len: 18; v_gene: TRBV28; abundance: once; d_gene: -; CDR3aa: CASSQIKRLDLRPYEQYF; CDR3nt: TGTGCCAGCAGTCAAATCAAACGACTGGATCTAAGGCCCTACGAGCAGTACTTC
j_gene: TRBJ2-2; len: 18; v_gene: TRBV2; abundance: -; d_gene: TRBD2; CDR3aa: CASSEVRLAGGVTGELFF; CDR3nt: TGTGCCAGCAGTGAAGTTCGACTAGCGGGAGGGGTCACCGGGGAGCTGTTTTTT
j_gene: TRBJ2-7; len: 14; v_gene: TRBV9; abundance: -; d_gene: TRBD1; CDR3aa: CASSRTGTRDEQYF; CDR3nt: TGTGCCAGCAGCAGGACAGGGACCCGCGACGAGCAGTACTTC
j_gene: TRBJ1-1; len: 16; v_gene: TRBV6-5; abundance: -; d_gene: TRBD1; CDR3aa: CASSYSRGGLNTETFF; CDR3nt: TGTGCCAGCAGTTACTCGAGAGGGGGCCTGAACACTGAAACTTTCTTT
j_gene: TRBJ2-7; len: 14; v_gene: TRBV4-1; abundance: -; d_gene: -; CDR3aa: CASSQEDWAHEQYF; CDR3nt: TGCGCCAGCAGCCAAGAGGATTGGGCCCACGAGCAGTACTTC
j_gene: TRBJ2-5; len: 15; v_gene: TRBV9; abundance: -; d_gene: TRBD2; CDR3aa: CASSVAGSGSETQYF; CDR3nt: TGTGCCAGCAGCGTAGCGGGTAGCGGGAGTGAGACCCAGTACTTC
j_gene: TRBJ1-2; len: 15; v_gene: TRBV11-2; abundance: -; d_gene: -; CDR3aa: CASSLGEGLQLGYTF; CDR3nt: TGTGCCAGCAGCCTCGGGGAGGGATTGCAACTTGGCTACACCTTC
j_gene: TRBJ2-7; len: 16; v_gene: TRBV21-1; abundance: -; d_gene: -; CDR3aa: CASSPQRDGVSYEQYF; CDR3nt: TGTGCCAGCAGCCCCCAGCGGGACGGGGTCTCCTACGAGCAGTACTTC
j_gene: TRBJ2-5; len: 12; v_gene: TRBV9; abundance: -; d_gene: -; CDR3aa: CASSGGWETQYF; CDR3nt: TGTGCCAGCAGCGGAGGGTGGGAGACCCAGTACTTC
j_gene: TRBJ2-3; len: 17; v_gene: TRBV5-4; abundance: -; d_gene: -; CDR3aa: CASSPGPRSGSTDTQYF; CDR3nt: TGTGCCAGCAGTCCAGGACCCCGCTCAGGGAGCACAGATACGCAGTATTTT
j_gene: TRBJ2-7; len: 15; v_gene: TRBV5-4; abundance: -; d_gene: TRBD2; CDR3aa: CASSLSLAGSYEQYF; CDR3nt: TGTGCCAGCAGCTTGTCACTAGCGGGATCCTACGAGCAGTACTTC
j_gene: TRBJ2-3; len: 14; v_gene: TRBV10-3; abundance: -; d_gene: -; CDR3aa: CAISEVPSTDTQYF; CDR3nt: TGTGCCATCAGTGAGGTCCCTAGCACAGATACGCAGTATTTT
j_gene: TRBJ2-2; len: 17; v_gene: TRBV12-1; abundance: -; d_gene: -; CDR3aa: CASRTPPPGKPTGELFF; CDR3nt: TGTGCCAGCAGGACCCCACCTCCCGGGAAACCTACCGGGGAGCTGTTTTTT
j_gene: TRBJ1-5; len: 15; v_gene: TRBV25-1; abundance: few; d_gene: -; CDR3aa: CASSDHVQGNQPQHF; CDR3nt: TGTGCCAGCAGTGACCACGTCCAGGGCAATCAGCCCCAGCATTTT
j_gene: TRBJ1-6; len: 19; v_gene: TRBV30; abundance: -; d_gene: TRBD1; CDR3aa: CAWSGPGPSGGPYNSPLHF; CDR3nt: TGTGCCTGGAGTGGTCCGGGACCCTCAGGGGGTCCCTATAATTCACCCCTCCACTTT
j_gene: TRBJ2-7; len: 16; v_gene: TRBV7-9; abundance: -; d_gene: -; CDR3aa: CASSLVGRGSFYEQYF; CDR3nt: TGTGCCAGCAGCTTAGTCGGCCGGGGTTCCTTCTACGAGCAGTACTTC
j_gene: TRBJ2-1; len: 12; v_gene: TRBV30; abundance: -; d_gene: -; CDR3aa: CAWGGSVNEQFF; CDR3nt: TGTGCCTGGGGTGGTTCGGTCAATGAGCAGTTCTTC
j_gene: TRBJ2-1; len: 12; v_gene: TRBV7-3; abundance: -; d_gene: -; CDR3aa: CASSLLRNEQFF; CDR3nt: TGTGCCAGCAGCTTATTGCGGAATGAGCAGTTCTTC
j_gene: TRBJ2-2; len: 12; v_gene: TRBV2; abundance: -; d_gene: TRBD1; CDR3aa: CASRDSLGELFF; CDR3nt: TGTGCCAGCCGGGACAGTCTCGGGGAGCTGTTTTTT
j_gene: TRBJ2-1; len: 16; v_gene: TRBV5-1; abundance: -; d_gene: TRBD2; CDR3aa: CASSLVPREGAREQFF; CDR3nt: TGCGCCAGCAGCTTGGTGCCGCGGGAGGGGGCTAGAGAGCAGTTCTTC
j_gene: TRBJ2-3; len: 14; v_gene: TRBV7-7; abundance: -; d_gene: -; CDR3aa: CASSLGGPTDTQYF; CDR3nt: TGTGCTAGCAGCTTAGGGGGGCCCACAGATACGCAGTATTTT
j_gene: TRBJ2-7; len: 17; v_gene: TRBV5-1; abundance: -; d_gene: TRBD2; CDR3aa: CASSLGPFLAGGGEQYF; CDR3nt: TGCGCCAGCAGCTTGGGACCCTTCCTAGCGGGAGGGGGCGAGCAGTACTTC